This T cell receptor beta chain was sequenced for a study of CD8 T cells in Susac syndrome. The study, taken as a whole, reports: Individuals included in the TCR sequencing and HLA analysis were acknowledged by the study to be relatively few in number.

Reverse transcription of roughly 0.45 to 1 ug RNA was carried out with random hexamers. TCRdb re-analysed the immunoSEQ multiplex PCR reads in MiXCR, keeping a single row per CDR3 protein. The table has 200,000 to 250,000 distinct CDR3 sequences, 95% seen once. To note about this clonotype: Its specificity is not known.

The CDR3 sequence is 16 residues long. Germline V lookup: CDR1 MGHRA, CDR2 YSYEKL. Losses at the gene ends were 6 bases for V and 4 bases for J; bases not matched to a gene: 12. Sequenced input: CD4+ T cells from PBMCs. This receptor was taken from a human donor with multiple sclerosis. V usage is TRBV4-1 and J usage is TRBJ1-5; 7 positions match TRBD1. CDR3 DNA: TGCGCCAGCAGACATAGTGGCACAGGGGATAATCAGCCCCAGCATTTT. It codes for CASRHSGTGDNQPQHF.